These T cell receptor beta chains were read from a single sample in a study of post-analysis software for immune sequencing data. TCRdb called the PCR reads again in MiXCR, with one record for every CDR3 protein. This table has over 150,000 distinct CDR3 sequences, about 29% appearing once. Material: blood. The receptors were gathered from a girl aged 5-17 years with multiple sclerosis. Both conserved end residues are part of each CDR3. Part of the rows lack a size; the others show once, few, many or a class for expanded clones.

many | TRBJ2-1 | TRBV6-5 | CASSYSTLGSVNEQFF
few | TRBJ1-1 | TRBV7-9 | CASSLDRASVEAFF
many | TRBJ1-4 | TRBV6-5 | CASSKGTTNEKLFF
many | TRBJ2-1 | TRBV12-3/TRBV12-4 | CASAPHIGGRYNEQFF
. | TRBJ2-1 | TRBV5-1 | CASSSTAGAVYEQFF
many | TRBJ1-2 | TRBV4-1 | CASSQELTGGIYGYTF
many | TRBJ2-7 | TRBV5-1 | CASSLGSGRSSYEQYF
. | TRBJ2-4 | TRBV7-9 | CACSLSAYEQYF
. | TRBJ2-1 | TRBV7-9 | CASSPGGGTVEQFF
. | TRBJ1-5 | TRBV6-6 | CASSYTPGEAEPQHF
. | TRBJ2-3 | TRBV6-4 | CASSGSPSLTDTQYF
medium-sized | TRBJ2-5 | TRBV7-8 | CASSPGGAFQETQYF
. | TRBJ2-7 | TRBV7-8 | CASVKDRGNEQYF
many | TRBJ2-3 | TRBV3-1 | CASSQDTRAGVTDTQYF
. | TRBJ2-1 | TRBV28 | CASSYAGRRYNEQFF
many | TRBJ2-5 | TRBV20-1 | CSAKGLRGAETQYF
many | TRBJ2-7 | TRBV27 | CASTTSGTVASYEQYF
. | TRBJ2-4 | TRBV3-1 | CASSQEIRGQRIAKNIQYF
. | TRBJ1-2 | TRBV5-1 | CASSLGGEDYTF
many | TRBJ2-7 | TRBV12-3/TRBV12-4 | CASSIASYEEQYF
few | TRBJ1-2 | TRBV24-1 | CATSDLQGTGGYTF
many | TRBJ1-4 | TRBV10-3 | CARQPGQTAEKLFF
few | TRBJ1-5 | TRBV5-1 | CASSLGQDSNQPQHF
. | TRBJ2-1 | TRBV29-1 | CSHKDRAGDNEQFF
many | TRBJ2-3 | TRBV11-2 | CASSLAIARARDTQYF
. | TRBJ2-7 | TRBV2 | CASRDWISETYEQYF
. | TRBJ2-6 | TRBV5-6 | CASSLNGNSGANVLTF
many | TRBJ2-1 | TRBV29-1 | CSARDRGRLAPYNEQFF
many | TRBJ2-1 | TRBV5-1 | CASSLAGSYNEQFF
few | TRBJ2-3 | TRBV20-1 | CSAIPTSPGTTDTQYF
. | TRBJ2-5 | TRBV28 | CASSPHGQGRNYEQYF
. | TRBJ2-3 | TRBV4-1 | CASSQEGGRGDTRYF
many | TRBJ2-1 | TRBV12-3/TRBV12-4 | CASSLSGITYNEQFF
. | TRBJ1-1 | TRBV7-2 | CASSFSGPKNTEAFF
. | TRBJ2-3 | TRBV14 | CASSRRSEDTQYF
. | TRBJ2-2 | TRBV28 | CASSPWDRNTGELFF
many | TRBJ2-7 | TRBV20-1 | CSGIVAGGSYEQYF
once | TRBJ1-5 | TRBV27 | CASSLSTSQPQHF
. | TRBJ1-5 | TRBV6-1 | CASGTGPLPSDQPQHF
many | TRBJ1-2 | TRBV27 | CASSPAKGVAGYTF
many | TRBJ2-1 | TRBV6-5 | CASSYSFGASNNEQFF
. | TRBJ1-2 | TRBV5-1 | CASSLEGYRGGYTF
few | TRBJ2-1 | TRBV3-1 | CASSRTDRGRQFF
many | TRBJ2-3 | TRBV12-3/TRBV12-4 | CASKTGDRVATDTQYF
many | TRBJ2-1 | TRBV20-1 | CSARVTNNEQFF
few | TRBJ1-1 | TRBV12-3/TRBV12-4 | CASSPQGPMNTEAFF
many | TRBJ2-1 | TRBV7-7 | CASSLGIGYNEQFF